The 5 T cell receptor beta chains reported below all come from one sample, sequenced in a study of somatic mutations in cytotoxic T cells in rheumatoid arthritis. The table came from immunoSEQ multiplex PCR; TCRdb's copy has only in-frame clones and leaves some out. The data contain roughly 20,000 clones, over 70% of them singletons. Source material: CD8+ T cells sorted from blood. These TCRs come from a man aged 55 to 69 in good health.

V usage is TRBV27 and J usage is TRBJ1-1, with D uncertain. There are 12 residues in the CDR3. Deletions cut 3 bases from V and 2 bases from J, with 4 bases between. CDR1 and CDR2 (germline): MNHEY, SMNVEV (reference sequence). The CDR3 sequence is CASSFINTEAFF. In DNA form, the CDR3 reads TGTGCCAGCAGTTTTATAAACACTGAAGCTTTCTTT.

CDR3 nucleotides: TGTGCCAGCAGCCAGGGACTAGCGGGAGCGAACACCGGGGAGCTGTTTTTT. It yields the protein CASSQGLAGANTGELFF. This rearrangement joins TRBV5-4 to TRBJ2-2; the match to TRBD2 covers 14 bases. Germline V gene lookup returns CDR1 SGHNT and CDR2 YYREEE (reference sequence). The CDR3 length is 17 residues. V trimming: 4 bases; J trimming: 0 bases; junction bases outside the gene matches: 2.

The chain employs TRBV7-3 and TRBJ2-1, with D maybe TRBD2 (6 bases). In germline, CDR1 is SGHTA, CDR2 FQGTGA. The germline V and J ends were trimmed by 3 bases and 4 bases, with 10 bases remaining between them. The CDR3 sequence is 14 residues long. CDR3 region: CASSLYGSYNEQFF. DNA of the CDR3: TGTGCCAGCAGCTTGTACGGGAGTTACAATGAGCAGTTCTTC.

The chain is built from TRBV19 and TRBJ2-7, with 8 nucleotides matching TRBD2. J was trimmed by 6 bases and V by 1 base; bases with no gene match: 2. Germline CDR1 reads LNHDA; CDR2 reads SQIVND (reference sequence). The CDR3 sequence is 13 residues long. In DNA form, the CDR3 reads TGTGCCAGTAGTATAGGGGCGGGAGGCGAGCAGTACTTC. Translated: CASSIGAGGEQYF.

The table lists this clone with a few counts. J is TRBJ1-2 and V is TRBV19, with TRBD1 matching 11 bases. Trimming at V came to 2 bases and at J to 2 bases, leaving 4 bases not matched to a gene. CDR1 is LNHDA, CDR2 SQIVND, per germline (reference sequence). This CDR3 contains 16 residues. This CDR3 is CASSISRDRGNYGYTF. CDR3 nucleotides: TGTGCCAGTAGTATATCCCGGGACAGGGGGAACTATGGCTACACCTTC.